A selection of T cell receptor beta chains follows, all from one sample in a study of regulatory T cells in long-lasting Graves disease. TCRdb re-analysed the multiplex PCR reads in MiXCR, keeping a single row per CDR3 protein. The sample gives approximately 500,000 distinct CDR3 sequences, about 22% of which show up once; about 6.6% is in the top ten. Sample: peripheral blood mononuclear cells (PBMCs), taken when the disease was refractory, from a patient treated with antithyroid drugs. The receptor set was obtained from a female donor with Graves disease. Each CDR3 is given with its conserved first and last residue. Each record gives: V gene, D gene, clone size, J gene, CDR3 protein, CDR3 DNA. D genes are given only for firm matches. Part of the rows lack a size; the others show once, few, many or a class for expanded clones.

V gene: TRBV6-5
D gene: TRBD1
clone size: many
J gene: TRBJ1-1
CDR3 protein: CASSYSISAGGLNTEAFF
CDR3 DNA: TGTGCCAGCAGTTACTCGATATCGGCAGGGGGTCTGAACACTGAAGCTTTCTTT

V gene: TRBV6-1
D gene: -
clone size: many
J gene: TRBJ1-2
CDR3 protein: CASSDQGAWGIYGYTF
CDR3 DNA: TGTGCCAGCAGTGACCAGGGAGCGTGGGGAATCTATGGCTACACCTTC

V gene: TRBV6-6
D gene: -
clone size: few
J gene: TRBJ1-6
CDR3 protein: CASSYSTPLSLHF
CDR3 DNA: TGTGCCAGCAGTTACTCGACCCCATTATCCCTCCACTTT

V gene: TRBV7-9
D gene: -
clone size: few
J gene: TRBJ1-2
CDR3 protein: CASSFAPGPYGYTF
CDR3 DNA: TGTGCCAGCAGCTTTGCCCCAGGGCCCTATGGCTACACCTTC

V gene: TRBV7-9
D gene: TRBD1
clone size: -
J gene: TRBJ2-5
CDR3 protein: CASSPTGGEETQYF
CDR3 DNA: TGTGCCAGCAGTCCGACAGGGGGCGAAGAGACCCAGTACTTC

V gene: TRBV6-1
D gene: TRBD1
clone size: -
J gene: TRBJ1-5
CDR3 protein: CASSYRQGFDQPQHF
CDR3 DNA: TGTGCCAGCAGCTATCGACAGGGGTTCGATCAGCCCCAGCATTTT

V gene: TRBV5-1
D gene: TRBD1
clone size: -
J gene: TRBJ2-5
CDR3 protein: CASSFEQGALSETQYF
CDR3 DNA: TGCGCCAGCAGCTTCGAACAGGGGGCGCTTTCCGAGACCCAGTACTTC

V gene: TRBV12-3/TRBV12-4
D gene: TRBD1
clone size: -
J gene: TRBJ1-1
CDR3 protein: CASSLSGTELFF
CDR3 DNA: TGTGCCAGCAGTTTGAGTGGGACAGAACTTTTTTTT

V gene: TRBV7-9
D gene: TRBD1
clone size: few
J gene: TRBJ2-5
CDR3 protein: CASSTHRDSEETQYF
CDR3 DNA: TGTGCCAGCAGCACCCACCGGGACAGCGAAGAGACCCAGTACTTC

V gene: TRBV3-1
D gene: -
clone size: many
J gene: TRBJ1-1
CDR3 protein: CASSQDKIGDTEAFF
CDR3 DNA: TGTGCCAGCAGCCAAGACAAGATCGGAGACACTGAAGCTTTCTTT

V gene: TRBV12-3/TRBV12-4
D gene: -
clone size: once
J gene: TRBJ2-2
CDR3 protein: CASRRMGTGELFF
CDR3 DNA: TGTGCCAGCCGCCGGATGGGGACCGGGGAGCTGTTTTTT

V gene: TRBV28
D gene: -
clone size: few
J gene: TRBJ1-1
CDR3 protein: CASTSGGENTEAFF
CDR3 DNA: TGTGCCAGCACCAGCGGCGGAGAGAACACTGAAGCTTTCTTT

V gene: TRBV11-2
D gene: TRBD2
clone size: few
J gene: TRBJ2-5
CDR3 protein: CASSAGTSGGAAETQYF
CDR3 DNA: TGTGCCAGCAGCGCAGGGACTAGCGGGGGGGCTGCCGAGACCCAGTACTTC

V gene: TRBV12-3/TRBV12-4
D gene: TRBD1
clone size: -
J gene: TRBJ1-6
CDR3 protein: CASSPGDRGLSPLHF
CDR3 DNA: TGTGCCAGCAGCCCGGGGGACAGGGGGCTGTCACCCCTCCACTTT

V gene: TRBV30
D gene: -
clone size: -
J gene: TRBJ1-6
CDR3 protein: CAWSVLDKDSPLHF
CDR3 DNA: TGTGCCTGGAGTGTACTTGACAAGGATTCACCCCTCCACTTT

V gene: TRBV7-2
D gene: -
clone size: many
J gene: TRBJ2-7
CDR3 protein: CASSLSQGKLEQYF
CDR3 DNA: TGTGCCAGCAGCTTAAGCCAGGGAAAGCTCGAGCAGTACTTC

V gene: TRBV28
D gene: TRBD1
clone size: many
J gene: TRBJ2-5
CDR3 protein: CASSQGDVQETQYF
CDR3 DNA: TGTGCCAGCAGCCAGGGGGATGTCCAAGAGACCCAGTACTTC

V gene: TRBV11-3
D gene: -
clone size: -
J gene: TRBJ2-1
CDR3 protein: CASSLGFEGNEQFF
CDR3 DNA: TGTGCCAGCAGCTTAGGATTTGAGGGGAATGAGCAGTTCTTC

V gene: TRBV6-1
D gene: -
clone size: -
J gene: TRBJ2-7
CDR3 protein: CAIKRAGPSGEQYF
CDR3 DNA: TGTGCCATCAAGAGGGCGGGGCCATCCGGCGAGCAGTACTTC

V gene: TRBV28
D gene: -
clone size: many
J gene: TRBJ1-5
CDR3 protein: CASSLGWEEQSNQPQHF
CDR3 DNA: TGTGCCAGCAGTTTAGGGTGGGAGGAGCAGAGCAATCAGCCCCAGCATTTT

V gene: TRBV4-1
D gene: -
clone size: few
J gene: TRBJ2-5
CDR3 protein: CASSQWDSGAETQYF
CDR3 DNA: TGCGCCAGCAGCCAATGGGACTCCGGAGCGGAGACCCAGTACTTC

V gene: TRBV28
D gene: -
clone size: once
J gene: TRBJ1-1
CDR3 protein: CASSLGGLVRTEAFF
CDR3 DNA: TGTGCCAGCAGTTTAGGGGGCCTGGTGAGGACTGAAGCTTTCTTT

V gene: TRBV3-1
D gene: -
clone size: -
J gene: TRBJ1-2
CDR3 protein: CASSQEAGAVINYGYTF
CDR3 DNA: TGTGCCAGCAGCCAAGAGGCGGGGGCCGTAATTAACTATGGCTACACCTTC

V gene: TRBV5-1
D gene: -
clone size: few
J gene: TRBJ1-1
CDR3 protein: CASSLVEALNTEAFF
CDR3 DNA: TGCGCCAGCAGCTTGGTAGAGGCACTGAACACTGAAGCTTTCTTT

V gene: TRBV27
D gene: -
clone size: many
J gene: TRBJ1-2
CDR3 protein: CASSLSTVEEFAGYTF
CDR3 DNA: TGTGCCAGCAGTTTATCCACAGTGGAAGAATTCGCTGGCTACACCTTC

V gene: TRBV5-1
D gene: -
clone size: few
J gene: TRBJ1-3
CDR3 protein: CASSLVGGTLSGNTIYF
CDR3 DNA: TGCGCCAGCAGCTTGGTCGGAGGGACTCTCTCTGGAAACACCATATATTTT

V gene: TRBV12-3/TRBV12-4
D gene: -
clone size: many
J gene: TRBJ1-5
CDR3 protein: CASSFGQQVQPQHF
CDR3 DNA: TGTGCCAGCAGTTTCGGGCAGCAGGTTCAGCCCCAGCATTTT

V gene: TRBV2
D gene: -
clone size: many
J gene: TRBJ1-6
CDR3 protein: CASSLLGYNSPLHF
CDR3 DNA: TGTGCCAGCAGCTTGTTAGGGTATAATTCACCCCTCCACTTT

V gene: TRBV18
D gene: -
clone size: -
J gene: TRBJ2-2
CDR3 protein: CASSQGITGELFF
CDR3 DNA: TGTGCCAGCTCACAAGGAATCACCGGGGAGCTGTTTTTT

V gene: TRBV13
D gene: -
clone size: many
J gene: TRBJ1-6
CDR3 protein: CASSSRGSNSPLHF
CDR3 DNA: TGTGCCAGCAGCTCCCGGGGCTCAAATTCACCCCTCCACTTT

V gene: TRBV7-3
D gene: -
clone size: -
J gene: TRBJ1-4
CDR3 protein: CASSLLAYFPEKLFF
CDR3 DNA: TGTGCCAGCAGCTTACTGGCTTATTTCCCCGAAAAACTGTTTTTT

V gene: TRBV7-9
D gene: -
clone size: -
J gene: TRBJ1-3
CDR3 protein: CASSPTGRRAGNTIYF
CDR3 DNA: TGTGCCAGCAGCCCCACGGGGAGGAGGGCTGGAAACACCATATATTTT

V gene: TRBV28
D gene: -
clone size: many
J gene: TRBJ2-7
CDR3 protein: CASRISLAKNEQYF
CDR3 DNA: TGTGCCAGCAGAATATCACTAGCTAAAAACGAGCAGTACTTC

V gene: TRBV12-3/TRBV12-4
D gene: -
clone size: many
J gene: TRBJ2-2
CDR3 protein: CASSYVGGTGELFF
CDR3 DNA: TGTGCCAGCAGTTACGTGGGCGGCACCGGGGAGCTGTTTTTT

V gene: TRBV12-3/TRBV12-4
D gene: -
clone size: few
J gene: TRBJ2-1
CDR3 protein: CASSLVDLYNEQFF
CDR3 DNA: TGTGCCAGCAGTTTGGTGGACTTGTACAATGAGCAGTTCTTC

V gene: TRBV5-1
D gene: TRBD2
clone size: -
J gene: TRBJ2-1
CDR3 protein: CASSFPRSGAGGNDEQFF
CDR3 DNA: TGCGCCAGCAGCTTCCCCCGAAGCGGGGCTGGGGGGAATGATGAGCAGTTCTTC

V gene: TRBV11-2
D gene: -
clone size: many
J gene: TRBJ1-2
CDR3 protein: CASSWGEWNYGYTF
CDR3 DNA: TGTGCCAGCAGCTGGGGGGAATGGAACTATGGCTACACCTTC

V gene: TRBV27
D gene: TRBD1
clone size: many
J gene: TRBJ1-2
CDR3 protein: CASAGGSGYGYTF
CDR3 DNA: TGTGCCAGCGCAGGGGGCAGCGGCTATGGCTACACCTTC

V gene: TRBV19
D gene: -
clone size: -
J gene: TRBJ2-6
CDR3 protein: CATTDSGANVLTF
CDR3 DNA: TGTGCCACCACAGATTCTGGGGCCAACGTCCTGACTTTC

V gene: TRBV28
D gene: -
clone size: many
J gene: TRBJ1-6
CDR3 protein: CASTPQGRSYNSPLHF
CDR3 DNA: TGTGCCAGCACCCCTCAAGGGAGGTCCTATAATTCACCCCTCCACTTT

V gene: TRBV11-2
D gene: -
clone size: many
J gene: TRBJ2-4
CDR3 protein: CASSLEGQGAKNIQYF
CDR3 DNA: TGTGCCAGCAGCTTAGAGGGGCAGGGGGCCAAAAACATTCAGTACTTC

V gene: TRBV4-1
D gene: -
clone size: many
J gene: TRBJ2-5
CDR3 protein: CASSRNTGNQETQYF
CDR3 DNA: TGCGCCAGCAGCCGAAACACCGGGAACCAAGAGACCCAGTACTTC

V gene: TRBV28
D gene: TRBD1
clone size: many
J gene: TRBJ1-2
CDR3 protein: CASSLGGNGYTF
CDR3 DNA: TGTGCCAGCAGCTTAGGGGGCAATGGCTACACCTTC

V gene: TRBV30
D gene: -
clone size: -
J gene: TRBJ2-6
CDR3 protein: CAWSGAGSGANVLTF
CDR3 DNA: TGTGCCTGGAGTGGGGCAGGGTCTGGGGCCAACGTCCTGACTTTC

V gene: TRBV12-3/TRBV12-4
D gene: -
clone size: many
J gene: TRBJ1-1
CDR3 protein: CASSLGRRALNTEAFF
CDR3 DNA: TGTGCCAGCAGTTTAGGGCGGAGGGCACTGAACACTGAAGCTTTCTTT

V gene: TRBV19
D gene: TRBD1
clone size: many
J gene: TRBJ1-5
CDR3 protein: CASSVPGQAIQPQHF
CDR3 DNA: TGTGCCAGTAGTGTGCCGGGACAGGCGATACAGCCCCAGCATTTT

V gene: TRBV3-1
D gene: -
clone size: -
J gene: TRBJ2-7
CDR3 protein: CASSHRDNSYEQYF
CDR3 DNA: TGTGCCAGCAGCCACCGGGACAACTCCTACGAGCAGTACTTC

V gene: TRBV7-2
D gene: -
clone size: many
J gene: TRBJ1-5
CDR3 protein: CASSLGGGSPQHF
CDR3 DNA: TGTGCCAGCAGCTTAGGAGGTGGGTCGCCCCAGCATTTT

V gene: TRBV27
D gene: -
clone size: -
J gene: TRBJ2-3
CDR3 protein: CASSLHRDTITDTQYF
CDR3 DNA: TGTGCCAGCAGTTTACACCGGGACACCATCACAGATACGCAGTATTTT

V gene: TRBV9
D gene: -
clone size: -
J gene: TRBJ1-5
CDR3 protein: CASSGGTVGQPQHF
CDR3 DNA: TGTGCCAGCAGCGGAGGGACGGTCGGTCAGCCCCAGCATTTT

V gene: TRBV27
D gene: -
clone size: -
J gene: TRBJ2-7
CDR3 protein: CASSRSSLGYEQYF
CDR3 DNA: TGTGCCAGCAGTAGATCTTCGCTCGGCTACGAGCAGTACTTC

V gene: TRBV28
D gene: TRBD1
clone size: many
J gene: TRBJ2-7
CDR3 protein: CASRGQLLYEQYF
CDR3 DNA: TGTGCCAGTCGGGGACAGCTCCTCTACGAGCAGTACTTC

V gene: TRBV28
D gene: -
clone size: many
J gene: TRBJ1-2
CDR3 protein: CASSSIGEEYQNGYTF
CDR3 DNA: TGTGCCAGCAGTTCCATCGGGGAGGAGTATCAGAATGGCTACACCTTC

V gene: TRBV7-9
D gene: -
clone size: many
J gene: TRBJ2-5
CDR3 protein: CASSPRGVQETQYF
CDR3 DNA: TGTGCCAGCAGCCCTAGGGGGGTCCAAGAGACCCAGTACTTC

V gene: TRBV3-1
D gene: TRBD1
clone size: -
J gene: TRBJ2-5
CDR3 protein: CASSQVQGVSWGQETQYF
CDR3 DNA: TGTGCCAGCAGCCAAGTGCAGGGGGTGTCTTGGGGTCAAGAGACCCAGTACTTC